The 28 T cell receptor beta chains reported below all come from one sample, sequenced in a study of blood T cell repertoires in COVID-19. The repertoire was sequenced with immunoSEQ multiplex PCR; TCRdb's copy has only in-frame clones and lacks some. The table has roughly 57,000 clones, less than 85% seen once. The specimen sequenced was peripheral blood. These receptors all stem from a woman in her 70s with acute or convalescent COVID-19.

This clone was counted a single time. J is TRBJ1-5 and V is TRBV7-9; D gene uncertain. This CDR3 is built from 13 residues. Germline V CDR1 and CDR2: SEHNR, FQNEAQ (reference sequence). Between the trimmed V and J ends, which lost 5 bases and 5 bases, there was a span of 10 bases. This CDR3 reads CASSPGRDQPQHF. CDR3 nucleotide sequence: TGTGCCAGCAGCCCCGGGAGGGATCAGCCCCAGCATTTT. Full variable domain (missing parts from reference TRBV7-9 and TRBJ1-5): DTGVSQNPRHKITKRGQNVTFRCDPISEHNRLYWYRQTLGQGPEFLTYFQNEAQLEKSRLLSDRFSAERPKGSFSTLEIQRTEQGDSAMYLCASSPGRDQPQHFGDGTRLSIL.

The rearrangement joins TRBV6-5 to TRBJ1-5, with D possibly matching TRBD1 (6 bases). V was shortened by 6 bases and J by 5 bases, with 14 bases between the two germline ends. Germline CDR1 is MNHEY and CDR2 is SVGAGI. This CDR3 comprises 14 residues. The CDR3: CASRGHLNHQPQHF. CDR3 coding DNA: TGTGCCAGCAGGGGACATCTAAACCATCAGCCCCAGCATTTT.

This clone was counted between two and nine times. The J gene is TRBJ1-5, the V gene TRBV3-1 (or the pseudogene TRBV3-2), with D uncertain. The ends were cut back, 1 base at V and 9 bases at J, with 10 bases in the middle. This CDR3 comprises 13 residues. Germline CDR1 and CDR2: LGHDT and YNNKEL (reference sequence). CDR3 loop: CASSQVTGGPQHF. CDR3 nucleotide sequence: TGTGCCAGCAGCCAAGTGACGGGTGGGCCCCAGCATTTT.

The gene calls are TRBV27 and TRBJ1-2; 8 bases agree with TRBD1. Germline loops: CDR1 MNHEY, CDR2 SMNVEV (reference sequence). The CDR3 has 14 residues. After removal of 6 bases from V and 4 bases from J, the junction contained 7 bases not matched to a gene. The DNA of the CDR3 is TGTGCCAGCAGATTACAGGGGGTAGGCTATGGCTACACCTTC. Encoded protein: CASRLQGVGYGYTF.

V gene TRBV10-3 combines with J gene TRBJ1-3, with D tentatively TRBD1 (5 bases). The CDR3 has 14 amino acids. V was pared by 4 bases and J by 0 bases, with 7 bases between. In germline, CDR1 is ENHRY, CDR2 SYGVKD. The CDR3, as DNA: TGTGCCATCAGTGGGACAAACTCTGGAAACACCATATATTTT. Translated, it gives CAISGTNSGNTIYF.

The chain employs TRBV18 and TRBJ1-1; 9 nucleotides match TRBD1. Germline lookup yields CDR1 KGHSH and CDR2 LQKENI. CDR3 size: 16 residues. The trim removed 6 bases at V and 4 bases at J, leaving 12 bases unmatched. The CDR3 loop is CASSDGTGIWSTEAFF. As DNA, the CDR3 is TGTGCCAGCTCTGATGGGACAGGGATATGGAGCACTGAAGCTTTCTTT.

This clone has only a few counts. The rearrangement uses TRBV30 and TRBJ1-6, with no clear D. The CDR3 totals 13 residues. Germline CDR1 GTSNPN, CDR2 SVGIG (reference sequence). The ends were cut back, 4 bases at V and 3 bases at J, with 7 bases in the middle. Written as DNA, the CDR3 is TGTGCCTGGACCCTCTTCTATAATTCACCCCTCCACTTT. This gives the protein CAWTLFYNSPLHF.

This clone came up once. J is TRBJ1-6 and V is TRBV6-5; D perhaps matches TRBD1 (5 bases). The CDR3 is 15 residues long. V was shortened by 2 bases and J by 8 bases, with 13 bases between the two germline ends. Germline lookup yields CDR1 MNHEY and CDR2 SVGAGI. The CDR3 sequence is CASSYHKRGDSPLHF. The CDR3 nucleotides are TGTGCCAGCAGTTACCATAAGCGGGGGGATTCACCCCTCCACTTT.

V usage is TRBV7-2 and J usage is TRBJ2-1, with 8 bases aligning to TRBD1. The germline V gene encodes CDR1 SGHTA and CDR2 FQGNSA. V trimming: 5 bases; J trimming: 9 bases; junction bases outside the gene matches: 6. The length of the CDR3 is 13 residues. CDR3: CASSGQGFGEQFF. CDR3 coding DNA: TGTGCCAGCAGCGGACAGGGCTTCGGTGAGCAGTTCTTC. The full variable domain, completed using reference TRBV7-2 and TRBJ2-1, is GAGVSQSPSNKVTEKGKDVELRCDPISGHTALYWYRQSLGQGLEFLIYFQGNSAPDKSGLPSDRFSAERTGGSVSTLTIQRTQQEDSAVYLCASSGQGFGEQFFGPGTRLTVL.

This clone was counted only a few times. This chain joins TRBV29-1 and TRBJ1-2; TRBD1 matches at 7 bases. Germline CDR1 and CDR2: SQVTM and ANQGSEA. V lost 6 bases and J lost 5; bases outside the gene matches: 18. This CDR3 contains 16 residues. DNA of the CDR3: TGCAGCGTCCCCCGAGACGACAGGGCGGGTTGGTATGGCTACACCTTC. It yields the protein CSVPRDDRAGWYGYTF. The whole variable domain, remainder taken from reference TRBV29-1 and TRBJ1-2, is SAVISQKPSRDICQRGTSLTIQCQVDSQVTMMFWYRQQPGQSLTLIATANQGSEATYESGFVIDKFPISRPNLTFSTLTVSNMSPEDSSIYLCSVPRDDRAGWYGYTFGSGTRLTVV.

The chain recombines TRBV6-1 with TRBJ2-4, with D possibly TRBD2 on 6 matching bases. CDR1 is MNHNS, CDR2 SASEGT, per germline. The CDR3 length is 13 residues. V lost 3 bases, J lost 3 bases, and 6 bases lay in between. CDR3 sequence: CASSEGGKNIQYF. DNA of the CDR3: TGTGCCAGCAGTGAGGGGGGCAAAAACATTCAGTACTTC.

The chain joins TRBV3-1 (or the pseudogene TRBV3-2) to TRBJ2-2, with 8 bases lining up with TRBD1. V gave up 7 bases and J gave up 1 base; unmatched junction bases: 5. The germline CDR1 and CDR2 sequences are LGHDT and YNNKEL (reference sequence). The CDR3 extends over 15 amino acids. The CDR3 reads CASNDRGGNTGELFF. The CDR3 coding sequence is TGTGCCAGCAATGACAGGGGAGGGAACACCGGGGAGCTGTTTTTT.

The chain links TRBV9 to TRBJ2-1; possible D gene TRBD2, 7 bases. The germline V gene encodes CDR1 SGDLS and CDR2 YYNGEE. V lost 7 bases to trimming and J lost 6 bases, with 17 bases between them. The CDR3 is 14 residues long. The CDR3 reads CASGPRGASNEQFF. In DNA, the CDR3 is TGTGCCAGCGGCCCCCGGGGGGCCTCCAATGAGCAGTTCTTC.

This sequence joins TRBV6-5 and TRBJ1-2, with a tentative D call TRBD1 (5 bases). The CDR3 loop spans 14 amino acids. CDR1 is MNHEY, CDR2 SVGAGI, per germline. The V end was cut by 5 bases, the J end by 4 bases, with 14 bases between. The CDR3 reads CASSPGLGLYGYTF. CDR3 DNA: TGTGCCAGCAGTCCGGGACTCGGGCTCTATGGCTACACCTTC.

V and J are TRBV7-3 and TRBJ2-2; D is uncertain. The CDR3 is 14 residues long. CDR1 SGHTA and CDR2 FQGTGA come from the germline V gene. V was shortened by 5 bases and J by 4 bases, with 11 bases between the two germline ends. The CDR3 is CASSPSDPTGELFF. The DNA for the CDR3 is TGTGCCAGCAGCCCGAGCGACCCCACCGGGGAGCTGTTTTTT.

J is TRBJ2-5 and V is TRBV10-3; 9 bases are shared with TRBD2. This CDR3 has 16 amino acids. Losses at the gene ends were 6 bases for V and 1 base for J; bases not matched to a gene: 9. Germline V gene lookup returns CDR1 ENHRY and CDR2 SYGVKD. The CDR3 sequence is CAIRNPSGKLQETQYF. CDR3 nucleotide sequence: TGTGCCATCAGAAATCCTAGCGGGAAGCTCCAAGAGACCCAGTACTTC.

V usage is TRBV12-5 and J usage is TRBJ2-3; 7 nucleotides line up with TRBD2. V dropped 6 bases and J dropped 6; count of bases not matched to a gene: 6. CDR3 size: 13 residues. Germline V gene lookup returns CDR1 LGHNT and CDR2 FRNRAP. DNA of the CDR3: TGTGCTAGTGGCCTGGGAGGGGCGGATACGCAGTATTTT. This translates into CASGLGGADTQYF.

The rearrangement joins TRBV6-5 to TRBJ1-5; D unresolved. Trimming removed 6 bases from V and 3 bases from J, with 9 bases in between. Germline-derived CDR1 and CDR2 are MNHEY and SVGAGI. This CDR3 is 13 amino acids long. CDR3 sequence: CASSPVSNQPQHF. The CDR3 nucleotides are TGTGCCAGCAGCCCGGTATCCAATCAGCCCCAGCATTTT.

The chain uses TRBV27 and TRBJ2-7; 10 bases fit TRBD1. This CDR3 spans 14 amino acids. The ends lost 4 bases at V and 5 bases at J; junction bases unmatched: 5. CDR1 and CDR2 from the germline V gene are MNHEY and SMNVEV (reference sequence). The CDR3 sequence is CASSWTGGSHEQYV. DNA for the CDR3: TGTGCCAGCAGTTGGACAGGGGGTAGCCACGAGCAGTACGTC.

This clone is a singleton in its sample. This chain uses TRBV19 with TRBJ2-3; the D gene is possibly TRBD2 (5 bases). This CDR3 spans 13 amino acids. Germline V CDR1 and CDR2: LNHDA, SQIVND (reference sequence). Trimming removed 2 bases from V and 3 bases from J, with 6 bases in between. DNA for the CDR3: TGTGCCAGTAGTATACGGGGTACAGATACGCAGTATTTT. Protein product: CASSIRGTDTQYF.

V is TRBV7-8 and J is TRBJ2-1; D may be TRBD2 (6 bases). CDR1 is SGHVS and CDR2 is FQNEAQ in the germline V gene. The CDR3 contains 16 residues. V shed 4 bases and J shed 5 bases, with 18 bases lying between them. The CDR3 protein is CASSYGLFVGNNEQFF. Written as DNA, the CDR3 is TGTGCCAGCAGCTACGGACTATTTGTAGGGAACAATGAGCAGTTCTTC.

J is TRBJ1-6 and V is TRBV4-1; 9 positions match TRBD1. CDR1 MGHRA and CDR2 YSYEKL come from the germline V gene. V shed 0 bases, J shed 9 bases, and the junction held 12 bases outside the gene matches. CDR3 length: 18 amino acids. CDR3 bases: TGCGCCAGCAGCCAAGATTCTCCGGGACAGGGAGGAATTTCACCCCTCCACTTT. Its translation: CASSQDSPGQGGISPLHF.

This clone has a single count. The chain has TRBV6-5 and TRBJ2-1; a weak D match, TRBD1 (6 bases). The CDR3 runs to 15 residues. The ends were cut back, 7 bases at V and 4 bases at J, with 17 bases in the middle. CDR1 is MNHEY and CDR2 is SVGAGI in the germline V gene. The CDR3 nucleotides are TGTGCCAGCAACCAAGTGGGGGCAGGGTACAATGAGCAGTTCTTC. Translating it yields CASNQVGAGYNEQFF.

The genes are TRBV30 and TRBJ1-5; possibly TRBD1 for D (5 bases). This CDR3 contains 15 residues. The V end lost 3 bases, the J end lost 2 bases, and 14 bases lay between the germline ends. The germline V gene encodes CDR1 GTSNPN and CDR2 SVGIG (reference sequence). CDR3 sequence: CAWSPGSAGNQPQHF. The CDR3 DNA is TGTGCCTGGAGCCCAGGGTCTGCCGGCAATCAGCCCCAGCATTTT.

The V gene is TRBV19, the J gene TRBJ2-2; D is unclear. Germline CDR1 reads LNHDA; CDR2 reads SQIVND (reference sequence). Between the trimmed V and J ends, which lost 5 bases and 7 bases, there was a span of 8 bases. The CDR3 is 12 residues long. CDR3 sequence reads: CASSLEDGELFF. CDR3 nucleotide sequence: TGTGCCAGTAGTCTTGAGGACGGGGAGCTGTTTTTT.

The CDR3 DNA sequence: TGTGCCAGCAGCGGTTACAGTAACGTTGGCTATGGCTACACCTTC. Translating it yields CASSGYSNVGYGYTF. This sequence joins TRBV9 and TRBJ1-2; the D is unclear. Trimming shortened V by 3 bases and J by 4 bases, and 16 bases separated the two germline ends. The germline V gene encodes CDR1 SGDLS and CDR2 YYNGEE. CDR3 length equals 15 residues.

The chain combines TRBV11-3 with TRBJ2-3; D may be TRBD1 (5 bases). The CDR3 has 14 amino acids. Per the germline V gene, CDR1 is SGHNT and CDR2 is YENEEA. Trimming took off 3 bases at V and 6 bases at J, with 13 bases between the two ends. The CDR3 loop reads CASSFGQGQDTQYF. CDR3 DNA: TGTGCCAGCAGCTTTGGGCAGGGTCAGGATACGCAGTATTTT.

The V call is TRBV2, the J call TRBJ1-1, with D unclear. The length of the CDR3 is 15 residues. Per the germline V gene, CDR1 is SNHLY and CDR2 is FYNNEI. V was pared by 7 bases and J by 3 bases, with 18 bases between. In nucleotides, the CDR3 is TGTGCCAGCAAGAAGTCTCCGAACGGGGACACTGAAGCTTTCTTT. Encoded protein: CASKKSPNGDTEAFF.